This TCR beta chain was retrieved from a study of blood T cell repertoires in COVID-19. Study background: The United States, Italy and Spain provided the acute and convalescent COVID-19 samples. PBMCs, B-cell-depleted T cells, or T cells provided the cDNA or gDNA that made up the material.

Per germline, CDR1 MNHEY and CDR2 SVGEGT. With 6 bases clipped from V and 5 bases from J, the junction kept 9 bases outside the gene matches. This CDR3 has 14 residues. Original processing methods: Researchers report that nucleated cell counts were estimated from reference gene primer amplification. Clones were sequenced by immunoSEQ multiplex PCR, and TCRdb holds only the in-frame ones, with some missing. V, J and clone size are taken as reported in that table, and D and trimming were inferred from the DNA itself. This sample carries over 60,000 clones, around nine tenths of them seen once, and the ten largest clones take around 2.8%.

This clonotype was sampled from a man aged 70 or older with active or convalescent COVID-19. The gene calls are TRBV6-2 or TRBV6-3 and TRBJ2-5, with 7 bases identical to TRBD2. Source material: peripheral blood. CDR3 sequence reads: CASSLREGKETQYF. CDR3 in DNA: TGTGCCAGCAGCCTGAGGGAGGGCAAGGAGACCCAGTACTTC.